This is a list of T cell receptor beta chains from one sample in a study of blood T cell repertoires in COVID-19. Generated by immunoSEQ multiplex PCR, the TCRdb table keeps only in-frame clones and is missing some. The sample has about 79,000 clones, approximately 90% seen once. The sequenced sample consisted of peripheral blood. The receptors shown here come from a man between 70 and 80 years old with active or convalescent COVID-19. CDR3s include the opening cysteine and the closing phenylalanine or tryptophan. The order of the fields is CDR3 DNA, CDR3 protein, V gene, J gene, D gene, clone size. The D gene is left open where the match is weak. The size field is filled for only some rows; it gives once, few, many or a size class.

TGTGCCTGGAGAGTGTCTCGGACAGGGTATGAAAAACTGTTTTTT,CAWRVSRTGYEKLFF,TRBV30,TRBJ1-4,TRBD1,-
TGTGCCAGCAGCCAAACTAGCGGGATTTCCGGGGAGCTGTTTTTT,CASSQTSGISGELFF,TRBV7-9,TRBJ2-2,TRBD2,-
TGTGCCAGCAGCCAAGTCCTAGCGGGAGTTGGTGGGGAGCAGTTCTTC,CASSQVLAGVGGEQFF,TRBV3-1/TRBV3-2,TRBJ2-1,TRBD2,-
TGTGCCAGTAGGAGAGGCGGGGGGTATGGCTACACCTTC,CASRRGGGYGYTF,TRBV19,TRBJ1-2,-,-
TGTGCCAGCTCTACCGGGACTAGCGAGGCCTTGAATGAGCAGTTCTTC,CASSTGTSEALNEQFF,TRBV18,TRBJ2-1,TRBD2,-
TGTGCCAGCAGCTCGGTTTCGGAAGCTTTCTTT,CASSSVSEAFF,TRBV5-8,TRBJ1-1,-,-
TGTGCCAGCAGTTACGGGGTAGCGGGAGGTTACAATGAGCAGTTCTTC,CASSYGVAGGYNEQFF,TRBV6-5,TRBJ2-1,TRBD2,-
TGTGCTAGTGGTTTGCTATCTAGCGGGAGAGGTACCGGGGAGCTGTTTTTT,CASGLLSSGRGTGELFF,TRBV12-5,TRBJ2-2,TRBD2,-
TGTGCCAGCACCCAACCAAGTCGAGCCGGGGAGCTGTTTTTT,CASTQPSRAGELFF,TRBV6-5,TRBJ2-2,-,-
TGTGCCAGCAGCTTATTTAGGAGCACCAATGAGCAGTTCTTC,CASSLFRSTNEQFF,TRBV7-9,TRBJ2-1,-,-
TGCGCCAGCAGCGAGGGGACAGGGGGGAATGAGCAGTTCTTC,CASSEGTGGNEQFF,TRBV5-1,TRBJ2-1,TRBD1,-
TGTGCCAGCAGCGGCGGTCTCACTGGGAGCTATAATTCACCCCTCCACTTT,CASSGGLTGSYNSPLHF,TRBV9,TRBJ1-6,-,-
TGTGCCAGCAGCAAAATGGGCCGGGAGACTTTTCCGAACATTCAGTACTTC,CASSKMGRETFPNIQYF,TRBV21-1,TRBJ2-4,-,-
TGTGCCAGCAGTTTCAACCCGAGGGGGACAGGAGCTAACTATGGCTACACCTTC,CASSFNPRGTGANYGYTF,TRBV28,TRBJ1-2,TRBD1,few
TGTGCCAGCAGTTCCCGACAGGGATATTACGAGCAGTACTTC,CASSSRQGYYEQYF,TRBV6-1,TRBJ2-7,TRBD1,-
TGTGCCAGCAGAGTGGGCCCTGGGGGCGGGAGTCTCAATGAGCAGTTCTTC,CASRVGPGGGSLNEQFF,TRBV5-5,TRBJ2-1,-,-
TGCGCCAGCGGCCCGGGACAGACTAAACTCGGGACTTATAATGAGCAGTTCTTC,CASGPGQTKLGTYNEQFF,TRBV5-1,TRBJ2-1,-,-
TGTGCCAGCAGCCCAAAAAGGGGCACCCGCACAGATACGCAGTATTTT,CASSPKRGTRTDTQYF,TRBV27,TRBJ2-3,-,-
TGCGCCAGCAGCTTGGACCGGAATGAGCAGTTCTTC,CASSLDRNEQFF,TRBV5-1,TRBJ2-1,-,-
TGTGCCAGCAGTTACTTATCGGCCAGGGTGACTGAAGCTTTCTTT,CASSYLSARVTEAFF,TRBV6-5,TRBJ1-1,-,few
TGCAGCGTTGCTGGGCTTCGTGGCTACACCTTC,CSVAGLRGYTF,TRBV29-1,TRBJ1-2,-,few
TGTGCCAGCAGCTTAGGGACAGTGGGCAATGAGCAGTTCTTC,CASSLGTVGNEQFF,TRBV11-2,TRBJ2-1,-,once
TGTGCCAGCAGCTTAGCGCCCAGGACAGGGGCCGGGGAGCTGTTTTTT,CASSLAPRTGAGELFF,TRBV7-9,TRBJ2-2,TRBD1,few
TGCAGTGCTAGTAAGGGGGTGAATAATTCACCCCTCCACTTT,CSASKGVNNSPLHF,TRBV20-1,TRBJ1-6,-,-
TGTGCCAGCACAGGGTCGGCCACTGAAGCTTTCTTT,CASTGSATEAFF,TRBV28,TRBJ1-1,-,-
TGTGCCAGCAGTGACGGGAGCTACTACGAGCAGTACTTC,CASSDGSYYEQYF,TRBV2,TRBJ2-7,-,-
TGTGCCAGCAAGAGTAACTCTGAAGCTTTCTTT,CASKSNSEAFF,TRBV28,TRBJ1-1,-,-
TGTGCCATCAGTGTCTCAGGGGAAGATACGCAGTATTTT,CAISVSGEDTQYF,TRBV10-3,TRBJ2-3,-,-
TGTGCCAGCAGGTGGACAGGTACAAACACTGAAGCTTTCTTT,CASRWTGTNTEAFF,TRBV6-5,TRBJ1-1,TRBD1,-
TGTGCCAGCGGTCCCGCGGGGGCTTACGAGCAGTACTTC,CASGPAGAYEQYF,TRBV6-5,TRBJ2-7,-,-
TGTGCCAGCGGAACTAGGCGGGATGAGCAGTTCTTC,CASGTRRDEQFF,TRBV6-5,TRBJ2-1,-,-
TGTGCCAGCAGTCCCGGACAGAACAATCAGCCCCAGCATTTT,CASSPGQNNQPQHF,TRBV6-5,TRBJ1-5,-,-
TGTGCCAGCTCACCCGACCGGGACAGGTTGCACTTC,CASSPDRDRLHF,TRBV18,TRBJ1-2,TRBD1,-
TGTGCCAGCAGAATGGGGCAGAGGAGCTCCTACGAGCAGTACTTC,CASRMGQRSSYEQYF,TRBV5-5,TRBJ2-7,-,-
TGTGCCAGCAGGGACAACTATAATTCACCCCTCCACTTT,CASRDNYNSPLHF,TRBV7-6,TRBJ1-6,-,-
TGTGCCAGCAGCTTGCCTCCAGGACAGGGGAGGGATACGCAGTATTTT,CASSLPPGQGRDTQYF,TRBV5-6,TRBJ2-3,TRBD1,-
TGTGCCAGCTCACCACCACAGGACGTCGGGGAGCTGTTTTTT,CASSPPQDVGELFF,TRBV18,TRBJ2-2,-,-
TGTGCCAGCGTACTGGGAGGAGGGGGCGCAGGCTACACCTTC,CASVLGGGGAGYTF,TRBV6-5,TRBJ1-2,TRBD1,-
TGTGCCAGCAGTTTATTGGGACAGAGCACAGATACGCAGTATTTT,CASSLLGQSTDTQYF,TRBV27,TRBJ2-3,TRBD1,-
TGTGCCAGCAGTGCCGGACAGCTGAACACTGAAGCTTTCTTT,CASSAGQLNTEAFF,TRBV28,TRBJ1-1,-,-
TGTGCCTGGACAACAGGGGGGAATCAGCCCCAGCATTTT,CAWTTGGNQPQHF,TRBV30,TRBJ1-5,TRBD1,few
TGTGCCAGCAGTTTACCCGGGACAGGTGAAGCTTTCTTT,CASSLPGTGEAFF,TRBV27,TRBJ1-1,TRBD1,-
TGTGCCAGCAGCGTTACAGGGGCCTCCGGGGAGCTGTTTTTT,CASSVTGASGELFF,TRBV7-6,TRBJ2-2,TRBD1,-
TGCAGCGCTAACGGTATGAGGGCGGGAGGAGAGACCCAGTACTTC,CSANGMRAGGETQYF,TRBV29-1,TRBJ2-5,TRBD2,-
TGTGCCAGCAGTTTATTAGGAGGAAACACTGAAGCTTTCTTT,CASSLLGGNTEAFF,TRBV28,TRBJ1-1,-,-
TGTGCCAGCAGTGAGGGGACAGGGTACCCAGAGACCCAGTACTTC,CASSEGTGYPETQYF,TRBV2,TRBJ2-5,TRBD1,-
TGCGCCAGCAGCCCTCAGGGGTTCACTAATGAAAAACTGTTTTTT,CASSPQGFTNEKLFF,TRBV4-1,TRBJ1-4,-,-
TGTGCCAGCAGCCCGAACAGGGGCCCCACAGATACGCAGTATTTT,CASSPNRGPTDTQYF,TRBV5-5,TRBJ2-3,TRBD1,-
TGTGCCAGCAGTTACCCAGGGACAGGAAATGAAAAACTGTTTTTT,CASSYPGTGNEKLFF,TRBV6-5,TRBJ1-4,TRBD1,once
TGTGCCACCAGTGAATTGACTAGCGGGAGTAGGAATACGCAGTATTTT,CATSELTSGSRNTQYF,TRBV24-1,TRBJ2-3,TRBD2,-
TGCGCCAGCAGCCAAGCGGGGGGCGGGCAGTTCTTC,CASSQAGGGQFF,TRBV4-3,TRBJ2-1,-,-
TGTGCCAGCATTCCTGACCGGACTGGGTACGAGCAGTACTTC,CASIPDRTGYEQYF,TRBV6-5,TRBJ2-7,-,-
TGTGCCAGCAGCGGGGTAGCGGGAGGGCAAGAGACCCAGTACTTC,CASSGVAGGQETQYF,TRBV9,TRBJ2-5,TRBD2,-
TGCGCCAGCAGCCAAGCAGGGACAGCCACAGATACGCAGTATTTT,CASSQAGTATDTQYF,TRBV4-3,TRBJ2-3,TRBD1,-
TGTGCCAGCAGACCCGGGACAGGGTCCCCCTATAATTCACCCCTCCACTTT,CASRPGTGSPYNSPLHF,TRBV27,TRBJ1-6,TRBD1,-
TGTGCCAGCAGCTTCCCGACATTTACGGCTGGCTACACCTTC,CASSFPTFTAGYTF,TRBV5-6,TRBJ1-2,-,-
TGTGCCATCAGTGACCCGACTAGCGGCCGCACAGATACGCAGTATTTT,CAISDPTSGRTDTQYF,TRBV10-3,TRBJ2-3,TRBD2,-
TGTGCCAGCAGCTCAAAGCTAGCGGGAGGGCCCTACAATGAGCAGTTCTTC,CASSSKLAGGPYNEQFF,TRBV7-8,TRBJ2-1,TRBD2,-
TGTGCCAGCAGCTCAGGACTAGCGGGAATTAATGAGCAGTTCTTC,CASSSGLAGINEQFF,TRBV5-6,TRBJ2-1,TRBD2,-
TGTGCCATCGGGGCTACCGGGGGATTGAACACTGAAGCTTTCTTT,CAIGATGGLNTEAFF,TRBV10-3,TRBJ1-1,-,-